These 24 T cell receptor beta chains were sequenced from one sample in a study of technical replicates of blood from four donors. The table came from immunoSEQ multiplex PCR; TCRdb's copy has only in-frame clones and leaves some out. This sample has approximately 76,000 clones, with 65% to 90% found just once. Sequencing was performed on PBMCs. These receptors were collected from a human donor in good health. Some clones in this sample may be carry-over from other donors' samples.

The V and J genes are TRBV11-1 and TRBJ2-3; the D gene is possibly TRBD1 (6 bases). V was trimmed by 1 base and J by 5 bases, leaving 16 bases between them. Germline V gives CDR1 SGHAT, CDR2 FQDESV (reference sequence). The CDR3 sequence is 16 residues long. The CDR3 loop reads CASSLVPAGDRDTQYF. In DNA, the CDR3 is TGTGCCAGCAGCTTAGTTCCGGCAGGGGATAGAGATACGCAGTATTTT.

J is TRBJ2-7 and V is TRBV5-1, with a possible D match to TRBD2 (6 bases). The V gene lost 0 bases and the J gene lost 6 bases, with 10 bases spanning the gap. This CDR3 has 13 amino acids. Germline V CDR1 and CDR2: SGHRS, YFSETQ. CDR3 sequence reads: CASSLAGGSEQYF. The CDR3 nucleotides read TGCGCCAGCAGCTTGGCCGGGGGTAGCGAGCAGTACTTC.

This chain connects TRBV6-5 to TRBJ2-7; 7 bases map to TRBD1. Looked up from germline, CDR1 is MNHEY and CDR2 is SVGAGI. This CDR3 spans 14 amino acids. V was clipped by 6 bases and J by 4 bases; unmatched bases: 9. CDR3: CASRRTGVFYEQYF. The CDR3 DNA is TGTGCCAGCAGACGGACAGGAGTCTTTTACGAGCAGTACTTC.

This chain's CDR3 is CASTSSAGSPEQYF. CDR3 sequence (DNA): TGCGCCAGCACGTCTAGCGCCGGGTCCCCCGAGCAGTACTTC. The chain combines TRBV5-1 with TRBJ2-7; D is perhaps TRBD2 (6 bases). Deletions cut 6 bases from V and 6 bases from J, with 19 bases between. The V gene's germline CDR1 is SGHRS and CDR2 YFSETQ. The CDR3 runs to 14 residues.

V usage is TRBV6-5 and J usage is TRBJ2-7; possible D gene TRBD2, 6 bases. Germline V gene data show CDR1 as MNHEY and CDR2 as SVGAGI. The CDR3 has 16 residues. Trimming took off 1 base at V and 2 bases at J, with 15 bases between the two ends. CDR3 protein: CASSYFGRGGTYEQYF. CDR3 DNA sequence: TGTGCCAGCAGTTACTTCGGCCGAGGAGGGACCTACGAGCAGTACTTC.

The sample holds one count of this clone. The chain has TRBV10-3 and TRBJ2-7; 10 positions agree with TRBD1. V lost 6 bases and J lost 3; bases outside the gene matches: 5. This CDR3 spans 14 amino acids. In germline, CDR1 is ENHRY, CDR2 SYGVKD. CDR3 sequence reads: CAISPGTGVYEQYF. In DNA form, the CDR3 reads TGTGCCATCAGCCCCGGGACAGGGGTCTACGAGCAGTACTTC.

The chain employs TRBV7-2 and TRBJ1-2, with 7 bases fitting TRBD1. In germline, CDR1 is SGHTA, CDR2 FQGNSA. The CDR3 has 15 residues. The V and J ends lost 5 bases and 0 bases, in that order; junction bases with no gene match: 6. The CDR3 DNA sequence: TGTGCCAGCAGCCCGCGACAGGGCCCTAACTATGGCTACACCTTC. This codes for CASSPRQGPNYGYTF.

The chain combines TRBV6-5 with TRBJ1-2; TRBD1 might be the D (5 bases). The V gene lost 6 bases and the J gene lost 6 bases, with 14 bases spanning the gap. Germline V gene lookup returns CDR1 MNHEY and CDR2 SVGAGI. This CDR3 contains 13 residues. The CDR3 nucleotides read TGTGCCAGCAGAAGTCGGGGGAACGATGGCTACACCTTC. Its protein is CASRSRGNDGYTF.

The chain employs TRBV27 and TRBJ2-5; TRBD1 agrees at 9 bases. The DNA end is a closer match to TRBJ2-7, so the J assignment may be wrong. Germline CDR1 and CDR2: MNHEY and SMNVEV (reference sequence). The CDR3 spans 14 residues. This CDR3 reads CASSSDRGSYEQYF. The CDR3 region has the DNA TGTGCCAGCAGCTCGGACAGGGGTTCCTACGAGCAGTACTTC.

For this clone: At one end the junction does not follow the germline gene, possibly because of a read error. V gene TRBV28 combines with J gene TRBJ2-2; 7 bases are shared with TRBD1. This CDR3 has 15 amino acids. The germline gives CDR1 MDHEN, CDR2 SYDVKM. CDR3 loop: CASTLTGPNSGELFF. CDR3 DNA sequence: TGTGCCAGCACCCTGACAGGGCCCAACAGCGGGGAGCTGTTTTTT.

The rearrangement joins TRBV10-3 to TRBJ2-3; perhaps TRBD2 as D (6 bases). Germline lookup yields CDR1 ENHRY and CDR2 SYGVKD. The CDR3 covers 12 residues. V was shortened by 4 bases and J by 5 bases, with 7 bases between the two germline ends. CDR3 residues: CAISGLEDTQYF. The CDR3 region has the DNA TGTGCCATCAGTGGACTAGAAGATACGCAGTATTTT.

V usage is TRBV4-2 and J usage is TRBJ2-1; tentative D call: TRBD2 (5 bases). The length of the CDR3 is 15 residues. Germline loops: CDR1 LGHNA, CDR2 YNFKEQ. The V end lost 0 bases, the J end lost 8 bases, and 14 bases lay between the germline ends. The CDR3 loop reads CASSQELLGGDEQFF. CDR3 nucleotide sequence: TGTGCCAGCAGCCAAGAACTACTAGGTGGCGATGAGCAGTTCTTC.

The chain has TRBV6-5 and TRBJ2-7, with D maybe TRBD2 (5 bases). The CDR3 runs 12 residues. V lost 4 bases and J 6 bases, leaving 10 bases between the germline ends. Germline-derived CDR1 and CDR2 are MNHEY and SVGAGI. The CDR3 protein is CASSSLVSEQYF. The CDR3 DNA reads TGTGCCAGCAGTTCACTAGTTTCCGAGCAGTACTTC.

This clone was seen more than once but under ten times. This chain uses TRBV18 with TRBJ1-2; TRBD1 matches 7 bases. V dropped 3 bases and J dropped 11; count of bases not matched to a gene: 12. Germline values: CDR1 KGHSH, CDR2 LQKENI. The CDR3 has 14 residues. This CDR3 reads CASSPGAADRQYTF. The CDR3 nucleotides read TGTGCCAGCTCACCTGGCGCCGCGGACAGGCAGTACACCTTC. The full variable domain, its missing parts supplied by reference TRBV18 and TRBJ1-2, is NAGVMQNPRHLVRRRGQEARLRCSPMKGHSHVYWYRQLPEEGLKFMVYLQKENIIDESGMPKERFSAEFPKEGPSILRIQQVVRGDSAAYFCASSPGAADRQYTFGSGTRLTVV.

The chain carries TRBV7-3 and TRBJ2-7, with 11 positions matching TRBD2. CDR1 and CDR2 from the germline V gene are SGHTA and FQGTGA. V lost 5 bases to trimming and J lost 6 bases; unmatched junction nucleotides: 9. The CDR3 has 15 residues. The CDR3 is CASSKTSGVFFEQYF. The CDR3 DNA is TGTGCCAGCAGCAAGACTAGCGGGGTCTTTTTCGAGCAGTACTTC.

This chain uses TRBV19 with TRBJ2-1; D call uncertain. This CDR3 is built from 14 residues. CDR1 is LNHDA, CDR2 SQIVND, per germline (reference sequence). Trimming removed 4 bases at V and 0 bases at J, with 7 bases between. CDR3: CASSRSSSYNEQFF. In DNA form, the CDR3 reads TGTGCCAGTAGTAGGTCCAGCTCCTACAATGAGCAGTTCTTC.

This rearrangement joins TRBV6-4 to TRBJ2-3; 7 bases match TRBD2. V dropped 0 bases and J dropped 2; count of bases not matched to a gene: 5. The germline V gene encodes CDR1 MRHNA and CDR2 SNTAGT. The length of the CDR3 is 16 residues. The chain's CDR3 is CASSDSGTINTDTQYF. The CDR3 DNA is TGTGCCAGCAGTGACTCCGGGACTATCAACACAGATACGCAGTATTTT.

This CDR3 is CASSPGLDGGTDTQYF. CDR3 nucleotides: TGCGCCAGCAGCCCCGGACTAGATGGCGGCACAGATACGCAGTATTTT. This chain connects TRBV5-1 to TRBJ2-3, with 7 bases lining up with TRBD2. Germline trimming cut 4 bases from V and 1 base from J; bases unmatched to any gene: 9. In germline, CDR1 is SGHRS, CDR2 YFSETQ. CDR3 length: 16 residues.

V is TRBV6-1 and J is TRBJ1-2, with 7 bases aligning to TRBD1. With V trimmed by 6 bases and J by 3 bases, 7 bases remained unmatched. Germline V gives CDR1 MNHNS, CDR2 SASEGT. This CDR3 is 14 amino acids long. In DNA, the CDR3 is TGTGCCAGCAGACCCGGTGGGACAGACTATGGCTACACCTTC. Translated: CASRPGGTDYGYTF.

V gene TRBV10-3 combines with J gene TRBJ1-3, with no clear D. The ends were cut back, 4 bases at V and 0 bases at J, with 7 bases in the middle. The length of the CDR3 is 14 residues. Per germline, CDR1 ENHRY and CDR2 SYGVKD. CDR3 amino acids: CAISGRDSGNTIYF. CDR3 sequence (DNA): TGTGCCATCAGTGGAAGAGACTCTGGAAACACCATATATTTT.

The chain employs TRBV18 and TRBJ2-4, with TRBD2 identical over 12 bases. This CDR3 contains 20 residues. Germline V lookup: CDR1 KGHSH, CDR2 LQKENI. The V and J ends lost 4 bases and 0 bases, in that order; junction bases with no gene match: 13. CDR3 sequence: CASSLSGLAGANKAKNIQYF. The CDR3, as DNA: TGTGCCAGCTCACTCTCGGGACTAGCGGGTGCTAATAAAGCCAAAAACATTCAGTACTTC. Full variable domain (outside the CDR3, taken from reference TRBV18 and TRBJ2-4): NAGVMQNPRHLVRRRGQEARLRCSPMKGHSHVYWYRQLPEEGLKFMVYLQKENIIDESGMPKERFSAEFPKEGPSILRIQQVVRGDSAAYFCASSLSGLAGANKAKNIQYFGAGTRLSVL.

CDR3 coding DNA: TGCGCCAGCAGCGCGCCCCGGGACAACCACTACGAGCAGTACTTC. Amino acids: CASSAPRDNHYEQYF. The chain recombines TRBV5-1 with TRBJ2-7, with D perhaps TRBD1 (6 bases). Germline values: CDR1 SGHRS, CDR2 YFSETQ. V gave up 4 bases and J gave up 3 bases, with 17 bases separating them. CDR3 length equals 15 residues.

The rearrangement joins TRBV5-6 to TRBJ1-5; TRBD1 matches at 8 bases. Germline trimming cut 3 bases from V and 0 bases from J; bases unmatched to any gene: 14. Germline V gene sequence: CDR1 SGHDT, CDR2 YYEEEE. CDR3 length equals 19 residues. The CDR3 reads CASSSLRDRPPDSNQPQHF. The CDR3 DNA follows: TGTGCCAGCAGCTCTTTACGGGACAGGCCCCCCGATAGCAATCAGCCCCAGCATTTT.

J is TRBJ2-2 and V is TRBV15; TRBD2 matches 10 bases. In germline, CDR1 is LNHNV, CDR2 YYDKDF (reference sequence). The junction had 8 bases not matched to a gene; V was cut back by 2 bases and J by 2 bases. This CDR3 spans 18 amino acids. The CDR3 DNA follows: TGTGCCACCAGCAGATCCGTACTAGCGGGGTCAAACACCGGGGAGCTGTTTTTT. Residues: CATSRSVLAGSNTGELFF.